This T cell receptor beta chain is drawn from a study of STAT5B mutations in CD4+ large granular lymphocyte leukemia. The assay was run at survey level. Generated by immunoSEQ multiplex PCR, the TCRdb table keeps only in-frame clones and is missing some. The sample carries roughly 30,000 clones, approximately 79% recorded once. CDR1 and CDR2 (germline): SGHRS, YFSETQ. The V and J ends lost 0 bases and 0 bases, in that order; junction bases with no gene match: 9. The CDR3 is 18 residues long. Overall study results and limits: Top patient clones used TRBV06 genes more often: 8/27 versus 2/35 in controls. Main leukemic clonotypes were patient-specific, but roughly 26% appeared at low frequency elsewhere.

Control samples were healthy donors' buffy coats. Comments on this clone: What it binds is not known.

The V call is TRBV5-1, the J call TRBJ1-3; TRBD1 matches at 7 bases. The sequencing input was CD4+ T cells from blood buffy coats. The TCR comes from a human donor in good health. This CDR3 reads CASSLALTGSSSGNTIYF. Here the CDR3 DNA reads TGCGCCAGCAGCTTGGCCCTGACAGGGAGTAGCTCTGGAAACACCATATATTTT.